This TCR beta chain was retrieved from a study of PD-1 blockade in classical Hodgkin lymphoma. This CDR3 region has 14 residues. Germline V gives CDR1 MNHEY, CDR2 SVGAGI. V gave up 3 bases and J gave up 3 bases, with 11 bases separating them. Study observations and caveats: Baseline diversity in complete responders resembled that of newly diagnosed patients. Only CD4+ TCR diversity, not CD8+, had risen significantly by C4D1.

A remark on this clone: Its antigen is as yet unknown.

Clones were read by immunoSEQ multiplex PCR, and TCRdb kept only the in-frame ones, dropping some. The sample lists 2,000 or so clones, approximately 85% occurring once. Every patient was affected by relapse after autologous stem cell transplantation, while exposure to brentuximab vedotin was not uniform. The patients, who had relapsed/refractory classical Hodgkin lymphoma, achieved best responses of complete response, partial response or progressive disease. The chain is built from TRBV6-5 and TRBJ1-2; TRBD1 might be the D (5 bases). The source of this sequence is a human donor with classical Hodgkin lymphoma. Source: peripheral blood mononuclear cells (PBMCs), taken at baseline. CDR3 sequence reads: CASSYYGADYGYTF. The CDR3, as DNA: TGTGCCAGCAGTTATTATGGGGCAGACTATGGCTACACCTTC.